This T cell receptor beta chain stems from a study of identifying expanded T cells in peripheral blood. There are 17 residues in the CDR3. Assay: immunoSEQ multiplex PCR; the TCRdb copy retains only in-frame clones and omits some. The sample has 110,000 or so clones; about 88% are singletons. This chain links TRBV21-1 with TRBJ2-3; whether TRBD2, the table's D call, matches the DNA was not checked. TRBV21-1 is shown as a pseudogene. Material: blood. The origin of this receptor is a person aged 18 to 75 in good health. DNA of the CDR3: TGTGCCAGCAGCAAAATCGGACTAGCGAAAAGCACAGATACGCAGTATTTT. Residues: CASSKIGLAKSTDTQYF.